This TCR beta chain was recorded in a study of CD8 T cells in acute hepatitis C reinfection (TCRdb year 2021). Concerning the study at large: The TCRbeta repertoire of CD8+ T cells specific for the HCV NS3-1073 epitope was profiled during acute infection and after viral clearance. Several spontaneous resolvers contributed paired acute and follow-up samples.

Taken with the paper, the label for time point translates to: naive CD8 control sorted from an acute-time-point sample. Enrolled in the Montreal Hepatitis C Cohort (HEPCO) in Canada, the donors were people who inject drugs, and these donors were followed every 3 months. Acute primary HCV infection was defined as a positive HCV RNA or antibody test that came after a negative test within the prior 24 weeks. Cells were surface stained with CD3, CD8 and CD45RO antibodies, and an aqua fixable dye was used to exclude dead cells. The cohort comprised 8 or 9 spontaneous resolvers, defined by HCV RNA clearance within 24 weeks. Negative selection by means of the MACS CD8+ T cell Isolation Kit yielded CD8+ T cells from peripheral blood mononuclear cells recovered from cryopreservation by thawing. Cells were sorted on a BD FACSAria II cell sorter. About this clone itself: Which antigen it targets is not known. Base-call qualities are not available, and no considerably larger clone is one nucleotide away.

Beyond this particular receptor, the publication reports: Preferential use of the TRBV04 and TRBV06 gene families was observed in all groups, and this preferential usage was not explained by overrepresentation in the naive pool. NS3-1073 specific cells were too rare to sort in chronically infected subjects, so no follow-up repertoires exist for those subjects. It was rare for CDR3 sequences to be shared with other epitopes, and exact matching may have been limited by differing sequencing approaches. NS3-1073 specific repertoires were highly diverse, with no significant diversity differences between acute resolver, follow-up resolver and acute chronic samples. Regardless of outcome, thirteen public clonotypes were found, and one public clonotype used V04-02/J02-02. Because bulk sequencing covered only the TCRbeta chain, the alphabeta pairing of public clonotypes could not be determined.

The CDR3 covers 17 residues, taking in both the cysteine and the phenylalanine. The kept DNA is CDR3 alone, 51 bases in frame from the first base. Genomic DNA was extracted from FACS-sorted cells, and TCRbeta chains were sequenced through the commercial immunoSEQ service. The original pipeline was this. ImmunoSEQ Analyzer software v3.0 and R v3.5.1 were the tools used to analyze the repertoire data. Sequences containing stop codons or out-of-frame rearrangements were removed, so only productive rearrangements were analyzed. The sequencing provider supplied the Simpson diversity, Shannon entropy, CDR3 length and nucleotide addition metrics. Based on frequency, clonotypes were placed into dominant, sub-dominant, low or lowest abundance groups, and clonotypes under 0.1% were left out of most analyses. Any CDR3 amino acid clonotype present in at least two subjects at a cumulative frequency of at least 0.5% was labeled public. TCRdb stores this immuneACCESS table with in-frame sequences only. Part of the clones is absent; in the studies checked, under half of the shortfall reflects unresolved V genes, and no reason is known for the rest. The V and J calls and clone size are taken from that table; D and trimming were inferred from the DNA. A total of 30,000 to 40,000 clones appear in this sample, 80% to 90% of them only once. 9.5% to 13% of the sample is taken by the ten largest.

This receptor chain uses TRBV7-5 and TRBJ2-3; the table's D gene call, TRBD1, was not cross checked with the DNA. TRBV7-5 is annotated as a pseudogene. Material: naive CD8+ T cells from PBMCs. Per the publication, the cell subset or site label means: sorted total naive CD45RO-negative CD8+ T cells. The receptor's source is a woman between 18 and 29 years old who spontaneously cleared hepatitis C infection. CDR3 loop: CVRSVRTASGSTDTQYF. The nucleotide sequence is given as TGTGTCAGAAGCGTCCGGACAGCATCGGGGAGCACAGATACGCAGTATTTT.